A single sample gave rise to the 7 T cell receptor beta chains below, sequenced in a study of blood T cells in healthy people across ages. Primed by a sample-barcoded 5' primer and a J-beta primer mix, a second PCR proceeded for roughly 6 to 12 cycles. TCRdb passed the 5' RACE reads through MiXCR, listing each CDR3 protein once. The sample yields some 1.5 million distinct CDR3 sequences, 28% seen once. The sequenced material came from blood. The receptors derive from a young woman in good health.

V is TRBV4-3 and J is TRBJ1-2, with 7 bases identical to TRBD1. Germline-derived CDR1 and CDR2 are LGHNA and YSLEER. V trimming: 0 bases; J trimming: 5 bases; junction bases outside the gene matches: 3. This CDR3 has 14 residues. The CDR3 DNA reads as TGCGCCAGCAGCCAAGAGGCAGGGGGGTATGGCTACACCTTC. Protein sequence: CASSQEAGGYGYTF.

The sample holds a few counts of this clonotype. The rearrangement links TRBV11-2 to TRBJ1-2, with 7 bases aligning to TRBD1. J lost 0 bases, V lost 5 bases, and 12 bases had no gene match. The germline CDR1 and CDR2 sequences are SGHAT and FQNNGV. The CDR3 is 17 amino acids. For the CDR3, the DNA is TGTGCCAGCAGCCCCTTCCGGGACAGAGGGGCTAACTATGGCTACACCTTC. Translation gives CASSPFRDRGANYGYTF.

This clonotype occurred a few times. CDR3: CATSNPVTYEQYF. CDR3 in DNA: TGTGCCACCAGTAATCCAGTTACCTACGAGCAGTACTTC. The chain recombines TRBV24-1 with TRBJ2-7; D not resolved. Trimming cost V 6 bases and J 2 bases, with 10 bases left between them. The CDR3 spans 13 residues. The germline CDR1 and CDR2 sequences are KGHDR and SFDVKD.

The J gene is TRBJ1-5, the V gene TRBV12-3 or TRBV12-4, with D tentatively TRBD1 (5 bases). V was cut by 3 bases and J by 7 bases, with 13 bases left in between. The CDR3 spans 14 residues. Here the CDR3 reads CASSFQGSGQPQHF. CDR3 DNA: TGTGCCAGCAGTTTCCAGGGATCAGGGCAGCCCCAGCATTTT.

This clonotype was observed many times. The chain uses TRBV29-1 and TRBJ2-7, with D perhaps matching TRBD1 (5 bases). The V and J ends lost 7 bases and 2 bases respectively, with 15 bases between them. Looked up from germline, CDR1 is SQVTM and CDR2 is ANQGSEA. The CDR3 loop spans 13 amino acids. DNA for the CDR3: TGCAGCGCCGGAATGGGGCCCCCCTACGAGCAGTACTTC. It translates to CSAGMGPPYEQYF.

J is TRBJ1-4 and V is TRBV28, with 7 bases lining up with TRBD1. CDR1 and CDR2 from the germline V gene are MDHEN and SYDVKM. The ends lost 3 bases at V and 4 bases at J; junction bases unmatched: 5. This CDR3 has 15 amino acids. The chain's CDR3 is CASSLQQGINEKLFF. CDR3 DNA: TGTGCCAGCAGTTTGCAACAGGGGATTAATGAAAAACTGTTTTTT.

The chain recombines TRBV28 with TRBJ2-4; perhaps TRBD2 as D (6 bases). TRBJ2-7 matches the DNA end more closely, so the J call is doubtful. There are 14 residues in the CDR3. CDR1 is MDHEN and CDR2 is SYDVKM in the germline V gene. The CDR3 reads CASEGTFNRYEQYF. CDR3 nucleotides: TGTGCCAGCGAGGGGACTTTCAACCGTTACGAGCAGTACTTC.